A single sample is the source of the 5 T cell receptor beta chains below, sequenced in a study of tumor-infiltrating lymphocytes in primary liver carcinoma. Total RNA (around 0.45 ug) served as template for TCR beta cDNA synthesis primed by a constant-region primer. Libraries of TCR beta came from three nested multiplex PCR rounds with slightly modified ARM-PCR. A C-beta reverse primer and TRBV1-TRBV30 forward primers served in each of the first two PCR rounds, at 9 to 10 cycles apiece. MiXCR was run by TCRdb on the multiplex PCR reads, yielding one entry per CDR3 protein. The sample carries approximately 110,000 distinct CDR3 sequences, approximately 70% recorded once. Co-extracting RNA and DNA was done with about 20-34 mg of unsorted bulk tissue as input. The material sequenced was liver tumor tissue from sampling region 1. Noted subset: tumor region T1, superior pole. These receptors were taken from a woman aged 55-69 years with primary liver carcinoma and hepatitis B virus infection.

As to this clonotype: The junction departs from germline at one end; a sequencing error may be responsible. The rearrangement uses TRBV28 and TRBJ2-1, with 7 bases matching TRBD2. Germline V CDR1 and CDR2: MDHEN, SYDVKM. This CDR3 contains 14 residues. CDR3 residues: CASTQRDYADEQIF. The CDR3 DNA sequence: TGTGCCAGCACCCAACGGGACTATGCTGATGAGCAGATCTTC. Variable domain in full (rest from reference TRBV28 and TRBJ2-1): DVKVTQSSRYLVKRTGEKVFLECVQDMDHENMFWYRQDPGLGLRLIYFSYDVKMKEKGDIPEGYSVSREKKERFSLILESASTNQTSMYLCASTQRDYADEQIFGPGTRLTVL.

With respect to this clonotype: The conserved closing phenylalanine or tryptophan is absent in this CDR3, likely reflecting a read error. The CDR3 DNA reads TGTGCCATCGAAGGGGGCGGGAGGGGGTACAATGAGCAGTTCATC. It is translated as CAIEGGGRGYNEQFI. The chain is built from TRBV11-3 and TRBJ2-1, with 9 nucleotides matching TRBD2. J gave up 4 bases and V 10 bases, and 11 bases lay outside the gene matches. Germline V gives CDR1 SGHNT, CDR2 YENEEA. The CDR3 is 15 amino acids.

This clonotype was detected ten times or more. The V call is TRBV6-5, the J call TRBJ2-7; TRBD1 is a possible D gene (5 bases). There are 13 residues in the CDR3. Germline-derived CDR1 and CDR2 are MNHEY and SVGAGI. Trimming left V 5 bases short and J 3 bases short, with 11 bases between. For the CDR3, the DNA is TGTGCCAGCAGTCAGGACACCGGCTACGAGCAGTACTTC. Encoded protein: CASSQDTGYEQYF.

A few counts support this clonotype. The chain couples TRBV7-9 to TRBJ2-1, with 9 bases fitting TRBD2. Unmatched junction bases numbered 7, after V lost 6 bases and J lost 10 bases. Germline CDR1 and CDR2: SEHNR and FQNEAQ (reference sequence). The CDR3 totals 13 residues. CDR3: CASRRTSETEQFF. The CDR3 nucleotides are TGTGCCAGCAGGAGGACTAGCGAGACAGAGCAGTTCTTC.

Notes on this clonotype: An end of the junction does not agree with germline; a read error may underlie this. This chain connects TRBV5-4 to TRBJ2-5, with 7 nucleotides matching TRBD1. The CDR3 consists of 15 residues. CDR1 is SGHNT and CDR2 is YYREEE in the germline V gene (reference sequence). Written as DNA, the CDR3 is TGTGCCAGCACTACCGTGACAGGGAGAGCAGAGATCCAGTACTTC. It is translated as CASTTVTGRAEIQYF.